This T cell receptor (beta chain) was captured by sequencing in a study of T cells in Graves' hyperthyroidism and ophthalmopathy (dated by TCRdb to between 2018 and 2021). In the study overall: Peripheral blood was sampled at the time of initial diagnosis, prior to any treatment. After sampling, hyperthyroidism patients received methimazole starting at 30 mg daily, and ophthalmopathy patients received high-dose intravenous methylprednisolone. The 100 or so discovery patients were divided at random into training and test sets in a 7:3 ratio. Whether ophthalmopathy could be predicted prospectively was tested in an independent validation cohort made up of 18 hyperthyroidism patients plus 17 patients who later progressed to ophthalmopathy. The study also compared thyroid tissue and blood T-cell repertoires from over 5 Graves' hyperthyroidism patients. TCR Vbeta CDR3 sequencing of roughly 140 peripheral blood samples (over 40 ophthalmopathy, roughly 74 hyperthyroidism and around 17 progressor patients) is reported in the paper. TCR V-J signatures able to tell the groups apart were searched for in a discovery cohort of approximately 95 patients, of whom over 40 had Graves' ophthalmopathy and around 58 had stable Graves' hyperthyroidism. Findings and caveats that apply to the study as a whole: A 13 V-J signature model separated ophthalmopathy from stable hyperthyroidism, with 87.88% sensitivity and roughly 81% specificity in cross-validation and 80%/75% in testing. In validation, progression to ophthalmopathy was predicted by the model with nearly 71% sensitivity and around 75% specificity, a median of about 6 months before onset. Sample size was not statistically predetermined, and investigators were not blinded to group allocation. Most expanded thyroid clonotypes (frequency above 0.001) were also found in blood, which suggests that blood repertoires may mirror thyroid immune responses.

Amplification of TCR beta CDR3 regions was carried out from RNA transcripts. The TCR CDR3 was subjected to a first round of RT-PCR using the HTBI primer set and the Qiagen OneStep RT-PCR kit. The libraries were constructed in a second round of multiplex PCR and then size-selected and purified. Paired-end sequencing of the libraries was performed with 100 bp reads on an Illumina HiSeq2000. The published analysis was carried out like this. Raw data were processed with SOAPnuke, discarding reads with adapters, uncalled bases, mean Phred below 15, or no exact constant-primer or identifier match. High-quality paired reads were merged with COPE v1.2.5, and unique nucleotide sequences were defined as clonotypes. Clonotypes were aligned to IMGT TRBV, TRBD and TRBJ reference segments using MiTCR v1.1. The analysis included only V-J combinations with a frequency above 0.0001, which together covered 99.2% of the repertoires. A TCS score was defined as the ratio of F50 (clonal expansion) to E x V (chaos), with BLOSUM62-based TCRdist applied between CDR3 peptides within each V-J. Welch's t-statistics and random forest reduced 450 to 600 V-J features to around 14, which were used in a naive Bayes classifier (R e1071). Through fastp at Q25 and MiXCR, TCRdb rebuilt clones from the public reads, retaining in-frame beta chains. Records with the same CDR3 protein are collapsed into one entry carrying the most frequent genes and DNA. Here the V and J calls rest on TCRdb's processing, not on the authors' analysis. This sample holds under 300,000 distinct CDR3 sequences; more than 14% were observed only once. The leading ten clones occupy roughly 13% of the sample.

Remarks on this clonotype: Its antigen is currently not known. No quality values exist for individual bases; no much larger clone is one base distant.

The CDR3 numbers 12 residues from cysteine through phenylalanine. Only CDR3 DNA is held: 36 bases, read in frame from base 1. The germline V gene (reference sequence) supplies CDR1 DFQATT and CDR2 SNEGSKA. V and J lose 3 bases and 8 bases, and a span of 11 bases separates them. Hyperthyroidism patients were newly diagnosed, had a disease duration of under 2 months, and were aged 18 to 65 years. Any patient with an uncontrolled infection, another autoimmune disease, pregnancy or lactation was excluded. Clinical symptoms, serum thyroxine and TRAb, thyroid ultrasound, and orbital computed tomography formed the basis for the diagnoses. For progressor patients, blood was drawn at the first diagnosis of hyperthyroidism, before any ophthalmopathy symptoms had appeared. PBMCs were isolated from 10 ml of fresh peripheral blood by Ficoll-Paque density gradient centrifugation. Progressor patients were defined as those initially diagnosed with Graves' hyperthyroidism in whom ophthalmopathy developed during follow-up. Total RNA was extracted with Trizol reagent, and quality was checked on an Agilent 2100 Bioanalyzer.

The chain joins TRBV20-1 to TRBJ2-1; the D gene cannot be named for sure. The receptor was isolated from a woman aged 40 to 55 with Graves' hyperthyroidism that later progressed to Graves' ophthalmopathy. The source material was blood. The DNA sequence follows: TGCAGTGCTAGGGCCTGGAACTATGAGCAGTTCTTC. The encoded protein is CSARAWNYEQFF.